This T cell receptor (beta chain) was found in a study of monozygotic twins with inflammatory bowel disease. The CDR3 is made up of 16 amino acids. Germline V gives CDR1 SGHDT, CDR2 YYEEEE. Study-wide points: No difference was seen in repertoire similarity between concordant and discordant twins, possibly from limited power.

cDNA was made in eight separate reactions per sample. From the 5' RACE reads, TCRdb lists one entry per CDR3 protein and no DNA. Its table records more than 95,000 distinct CDR3 sequences. Donors each contributed one blood sample measuring under 3 ml. As for this clonotype: Its antigen is unidentified.

Sequencing was carried out using blood. The J gene is TRBJ2-1, the V gene TRBV5-6; TCRdb designates TRBD1, a call that cannot be tested without DNA. This clonotype originated in a human donor with ulcerative colitis or Crohn's disease, or a healthy co-twin of an affected twin (not recorded which). The CDR3: CASSRLDRGLNNEQFF.